A selection of T cell receptor beta chains follows, all from one sample in a study of T cell responses to AZD1222 COVID-19 vaccine. Assay: immunoSEQ multiplex PCR; the TCRdb copy retains only in-frame clones and omits some. The sample holds around 120,000 clones, 70% to 90% seen once. The input for sequencing was peripheral blood, taken on day 0 of AZD1222 vaccination. These receptors were collected from an adult in good health. Both conserved end residues are trimmed from each CDR3. The order of the fields is J gene, D gene, V gene, CDR3 protein. D genes are given only for firm matches.

>TRBJ1-2|NA|TRBV25-1
ASSPTGLTDYGYT
>TRBJ2-2|TRBD2|TRBV28
ASSATLAGRTGELF
>TRBJ2-7|NA|TRBV14
ASSLTFPAEQY
>TRBJ2-7|TRBD1|TRBV5-6
ASSLEGTGLSLWGYEQY
>TRBJ2-7|NA|TRBV7-2
ASSLNWGNYEQY
>TRBJ1-1|NA|TRBV12-3/TRBV12-4
ASSGRKNTEAF
>TRBJ2-1|TRBD2|TRBV7-3
ASSTFTSGRAYEQF
>TRBJ2-2|TRBD1|TRBV18
ASSPPTGGQTGELF
>TRBJ1-5|NA|TRBV6-5
ASTRWQDQPQH
>TRBJ2-1|NA|TRBV7-2
ASSRYNNEQF
>TRBJ2-1|NA|TRBV19
ASSWAGQYNEQF
>TRBJ1-2|TRBD1|TRBV6-5
ASSPVDGQGVGYT
>TRBJ2-6|NA|TRBV4-3
ASSLVGGSGANVLT
>TRBJ1-5|NA|TRBV28
ASDSPGNQPQH
>TRBJ2-3|TRBD2|TRBV9
ASSVSGDVGTDTQY
>TRBJ1-4|TRBD1|TRBV15
ATSGSDRVASNEKLF
>TRBJ1-5|NA|TRBV14
ASSRGGRGNQPQH
>TRBJ2-2|TRBD1|TRBV6-5
ASSYSTGKNTGELF
>TRBJ1-2|NA|TRBV3-1/TRBV3-2
ASSGTEINYGYT
>TRBJ2-7|TRBD1|TRBV10-3
AISGTGTYEQY
>TRBJ2-5|NA|TRBV29-1
SAAQPGHKETQY
>TRBJ1-2|TRBD1|TRBV19
ASNPQGDYGYT
>TRBJ1-4|NA|TRBV18
ASSPQGQANEKLF
>TRBJ1-5|NA|TRBV10-3
AISGGVGQPQH
>TRBJ1-2|NA|TRBV29-1
SVDARTADYGYT
>TRBJ2-7|TRBD1|TRBV30
AWSPGQGNFGQY
>TRBJ1-3|NA|TRBV7-6
ASSLAQQGSGNTIY
>TRBJ2-2|NA|TRBV5-1
ASSLAIDTGELF
>TRBJ2-7|TRBD1|TRBV28
ASSSGQGNPFEQY
>TRBJ2-5|NA|TRBV9
ASTQGPRGGQY
>TRBJ2-2|TRBD1|TRBV2
ASRTGTEHTGELF
>TRBJ1-1|NA|TRBV6-4
ATLGKQGSRTEAF
>TRBJ1-2|TRBD1|TRBV5-1
ASSFQDRGGGYT
>TRBJ2-5|NA|TRBV7-6
ASSLARAYQETQY
>TRBJ1-2|NA|TRBV6-2/TRBV6-3
ASSYSQRPALYYGYT
>TRBJ1-3|TRBD1|TRBV19
ASSTPQGTGNTIY
>TRBJ2-2|NA|TRBV7-6
ASSSDGLVSGELF
>TRBJ2-1|NA|TRBV15
ATSRRSGVGSGSYNEQF
>TRBJ1-2|NA|TRBV12-5
ASGLTPRGRTNYGYT
>TRBJ1-2|TRBD1|TRBV11-3
ASSREPGQVVYGYT
>TRBJ1-2|TRBD1|TRBV5-1
ASSPGTATTNYGYT
>TRBJ1-1|NA|TRBV13
ASSLPSGTVGTEAF
>TRBJ2-7|TRBD1|TRBV12-3/TRBV12-4
ASSLGTVLV
>TRBJ2-2|NA|TRBV7-2
ASSLVPGELF
>TRBJ1-5|TRBD1|TRBV19
ASGGTGSLIYQPQH
>TRBJ2-7|TRBD2|TRBV6-5
ASSYSMLAGAYEQY
>TRBJ2-5|NA|TRBV4-1
ASSQESQNQETQY
>TRBJ1-1|NA|TRBV6-1
ASSEWGVTEAF
>TRBJ2-5|NA|TRBV4-1
ASSQGVDRETQY
>TRBJ2-7|TRBD1|TRBV5-6
ASSWGTGLYEQY
>TRBJ2-1|NA|TRBV2
ASSSRDLAVGVNEQF
>TRBJ2-1|NA|TRBV27
ASSEVAEFHYNEQF